Detailed here is one TCR beta chain. This specimen belongs to a study of T cells in localized non-small cell lung cancer. V dropped 5 bases and J dropped 3; count of bases not matched to a gene: 3. CDR1 and CDR2 from the germline V gene are SGHTA and FQGNSA. The CDR3 consists of 13 residues. Measured with immunoSEQ multiplex PCR; TCRdb has only the in-frame clones, and not every one. The sample contains around 130,000 clones, 80% to 90% of which appear only once. The V call is TRBV7-2, the J call TRBJ2-5; 7 bases match TRBD1. The material sequenced was peripheral blood, taken before any cancer treatment. This TCR was recovered from a female donor aged 60 or older with stage I lung adenocarcinoma. As DNA, the CDR3 is TGTGCCAGCAGCCGACAGGGCAAAGAGACCCAGTACTTC. This encodes CASSRQGKETQYF.